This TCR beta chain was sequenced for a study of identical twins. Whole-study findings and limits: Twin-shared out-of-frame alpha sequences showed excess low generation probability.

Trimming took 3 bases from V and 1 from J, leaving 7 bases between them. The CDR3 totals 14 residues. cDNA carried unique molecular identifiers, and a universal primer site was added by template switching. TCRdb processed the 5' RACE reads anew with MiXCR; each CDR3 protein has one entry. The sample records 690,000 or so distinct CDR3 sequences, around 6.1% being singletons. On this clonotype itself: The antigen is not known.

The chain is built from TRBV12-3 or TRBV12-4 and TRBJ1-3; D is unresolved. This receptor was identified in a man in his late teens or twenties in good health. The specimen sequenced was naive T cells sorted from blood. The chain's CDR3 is CASSFMKSGNTIYF. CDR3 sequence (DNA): TGTGCCAGCAGTTTTATGAAATCTGGAAACACCATATATTTT.